The T cell receptor (beta chain) described here comes from a study of cytomegalovirus exposure and HLA in healthy donors. This clone has a single count. Its specificity is unknown. There are 12 residues in the CDR3. Germline CDR1 and CDR2: SGHNT and YENEEA. V was pared by 3 bases and J by 6 bases, with 9 bases between. Study-level points and caveats: Later, an analysis found that common viral pathogens appeared to be linked with several of the most significant clusters. Listed as cytomegalovirus-associated were 170 or so TCR beta chains.

The primer mix had 60 Vbeta and 13 Jbeta primers. Profiling relied on immunoSEQ multiplex PCR, and the TCRdb table lists in-frame clones only, not all of them. The data contain over 150,000 clones, about four fifths of them singletons. Material for sequencing was PBMCs. This chain joins TRBV11-3 and TRBJ2-7, with D perhaps matching TRBD1 (5 bases). The sequence derives from a male donor in good health and CMV-seropositive. CDR3 sequence (DNA): TGTGCCAGCAGCTTCGGGCAGGGCGAGCAGTACTTC. Its protein product is CASSFGQGEQYF.